Here is one T cell receptor (beta chain) with its context. Its antigen remains unknown. Indicated treatment: about 20 received Ad26.COV2.S at low or high dose, single or two shots; a few received placebo; per-sample allocation not given. Sample collection was performed on day 63 after the first vaccine or placebo injection. The sample is drawn from a study of Ad26.COV2.S vaccination and SARS-CoV-2 variants. Study outcomes and limitations: Higher spike-specific TCR breadth was found in vaccine recipients than in placebo recipients. For non-spike TCRs, breadth in vaccine recipients resembled that in placebo recipients.

Assay: immunoSEQ multiplex PCR; the TCRdb copy retains only in-frame clones and omits some. The table includes some 400,000 clones, approximately 90% detected once. Germline CDR1 SGHAT, CDR2 FQNNGV. V shed 1 base, J shed 6 bases, and the junction held 8 bases outside the gene matches. CDR3 length: 15 amino acids. The V and J genes are TRBV11-2 and TRBJ1-1, with 7 bases matching TRBD1. This sequence originates from a person between 18 and 59 years old who received the Ad26.COV2.S COVID-19 vaccine or a placebo. The sequenced sample was peripheral blood, obtained in a trial of Ad26.COV2.S vaccine versus placebo. The CDR3 DNA reads TGTGCCAGCAGCTTAGTGTGGCAGGGGGAAGCTGAAGCTTTCTTT. Residues: CASSLVWQGEAEAFF. Full variable domain (outside the CDR3, taken from reference TRBV11-2 and TRBJ1-1): EAGVAQSPRYKIIEKRQSVAFWCNPISGHATLYWYQQILGQGPKLLIQFQNNGVVDDSQLPKDRFSAERLKGVDSTLKIQPAKLEDSAVYLCASSLVWQGEAEAFFGQGTRLTVV.